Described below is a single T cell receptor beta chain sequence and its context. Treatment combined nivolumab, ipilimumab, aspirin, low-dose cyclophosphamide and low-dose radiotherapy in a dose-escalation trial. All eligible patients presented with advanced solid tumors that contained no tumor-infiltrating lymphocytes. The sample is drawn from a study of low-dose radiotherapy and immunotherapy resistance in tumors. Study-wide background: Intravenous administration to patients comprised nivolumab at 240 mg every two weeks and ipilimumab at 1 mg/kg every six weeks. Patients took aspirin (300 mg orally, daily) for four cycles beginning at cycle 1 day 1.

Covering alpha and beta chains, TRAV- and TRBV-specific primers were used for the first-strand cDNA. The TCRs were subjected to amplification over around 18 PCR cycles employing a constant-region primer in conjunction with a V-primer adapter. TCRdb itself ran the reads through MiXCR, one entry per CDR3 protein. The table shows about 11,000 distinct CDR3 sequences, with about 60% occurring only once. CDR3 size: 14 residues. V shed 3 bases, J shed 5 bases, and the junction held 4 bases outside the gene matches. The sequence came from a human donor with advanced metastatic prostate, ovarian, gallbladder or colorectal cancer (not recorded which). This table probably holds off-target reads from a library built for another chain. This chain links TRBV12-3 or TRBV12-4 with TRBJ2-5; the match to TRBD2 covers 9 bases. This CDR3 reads CASSLRGGYETQYF. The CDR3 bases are TGTGCCAGCAGTTTGCGGGGGGGATACGAGACCCAGTACTTC.